This T cell receptor beta chain came from a study of beta chain features in type 1 diabetes (dated by TCRdb to 2017 to 2018). At the level of the whole study: Patients and healthy donors did not differ in mean age, gender distribution, total cell number or subset yield. Naive and central memory subsets were obtained from all 30 or so donors, but regulatory and stem cell-like memory subsets were isolated from only 8 patients and roughly 8 healthy donors. The study compared TCRB repertoires of sorted circulating CD4+ T cell subsets between recently diagnosed type 1 diabetes patients and matched healthy donors. A total of some 100,000,000 sorted cells were examined across all samples, and a strong correlation was observed between cell number per subset and RNA yield. Summary of the overall study and its limitations: Because cDNA was sequenced instead of genomic DNA, activated cells with high expression could be over-represented, although the groups did not differ in activation or CD3 levels. PCR might favor shorter templates, but patient and control samples were amplified and corrected together, so any skew would affect both groups equally. Naive, central memory and regulatory TCRB repertoires appeared more similar among patients than among healthy donors. Type 1 diabetes patients showed a moderate but significant shortening of TCRB CDR3 length in all four CD4+ subsets. HLA sub-analyses involved small numbers of individuals, so any influence of HLA type on TCRB rearrangement remained unresolved. At VDJ recombination sites, patients with type 1 diabetes made fewer insertions and deleted more nucleotides, a pattern implying thymic rearrangement abnormalities.

The germline V gene (reference sequence) yields SGHNT for CDR1 and YYREEE for CDR2. From its cysteine to its phenylalanine, the CDR3 spans 15 amino acids. The only DNA kept is the CDR3, 45 bases in frame from the first base. Unmatched junction bases come to 2, with V trimmed by 0 bases and J by 2 bases. Each donor gave one peripheral blood draw, around 100 mL on average, collected into heparinised tubes. Naive, central memory, regulatory and stem cell-like memory CD4+ T cells were sorted on a BD FACSAria II using a panel including CD45RO, CCR7, CD25, CD127, CD95 and CD27. A purity above 98% was achieved for all sorted populations. PBMCs were isolated immediately by Lymphoprep density gradient centrifugation and stained directly without culture. Samples were stained and sorted in pairs, with one healthy donor and one patient per experiment, so that batch effects were minimized. The entire amount of isolated RNA was reverse transcribed using the High Capacity cDNA Reverse Transcription Kit, so the sequenced TCRB transcripts were expressed ones. Deep immunoSEQ sequencing was applied to naive, central memory and regulatory T cell samples, giving an average of about 3.6 million total reads per sample. Sorted cells were lysed in RLT buffer, and RNA was extracted using DNase-treated RNeasy Micro or Mini kits according to cell number. To prevent cross-contamination, every cell subset was processed on its own, while patient and healthy donor samples were processed together. The immunoSEQ multiplex PCR was used to amplify TCRB sequences from cDNA, generating 87-bp fragments that spanned the CDR3 region. Sequencing of the amplicons was done on the Illumina HiSeq platform. The paper's data handling went like this. Synthetic template baselines were used to correct PCR bias computationally, reads within Hamming distance 2 were collapsed together, and singletons that could not be merged were discarded. Reads were aligned against IMGT so that V, D and J genes, CDR3 length and insertions or deletions at six rearrangement sites could be assigned. Within each subset, clonotype counts were normalized to the number of sorted cells before true diversity and Gini coefficients were calculated with the tcR R package. The overlap coefficient, calculated on TCRB nucleotide sequences, was used to measure repertoire sharing. TCRdb's version of the immuneACCESS table is confined to in-frame rearrangements and falls short of the full clone set. An unresolved V gene accounts for under half of the shortfall where checked; the remainder is of unknown origin. The V and J calls and the clone size are those of that table, but D and trimming were determined from the DNA. The sample records about 150,000 clones, 7.5% to 9.5% of which are singletons. Together, the top ten hold 2.3% of the sample.

This clone occurred a few times. There is no known antigen for this receptor. There are no base qualities to consult, and no much larger clone falls within one base. The V and J genes are TRBV5-4 and TRBJ2-1, and 7 bases in between align with TRBD1. Sequencing was performed on central memory CD4+ T cells from blood. The receptor's source is a woman under 30 in good health. Here the CDR3 is given as CASSLDRGPYNEQFF. The DNA sequence is TGTGCCAGCAGCTTGGACAGGGGACCCTACAATGAGCAGTTCTTC. When the CDR3 is completed using the reference TRBV5-4 and TRBJ2-1 genes on either side, the full variable domain is ETGVTQSPTHLIKTRGQQVTLRCSSQSGHNTVSWYQQALGQGPQFIFQYYREEENGRGNFPPRFSGLQFPNYSSELNVNALELDDSALYLCASSLDRGPYNEQFFGPGTRLTVL.